The 24 T cell receptor beta chains in this list originate from one sample, sequenced in a study of PD-1 blockade in mismatch repair-deficient tumors. The method was immunoSEQ multiplex PCR; TCRdb's version includes in-frame clones alone and lacks a portion of them. In the table there are 90,000 to 130,000 clones, 65% to 80% of which are singletons. The source was peripheral blood, collected approximately 64 weeks after starting pembrolizumab. These receptors were obtained from an adult with mismatch repair-deficient cancer.

There are a few counts of this clone. Other DNA sequences of this sample code for an identical CDR3. J is TRBJ2-5 and V is TRBV30; no reliable D call. This CDR3 has 14 residues. CDR1 is GTSNPN and CDR2 is SVGIG in the germline V gene (reference sequence). With 0 bases removed from V and 1 base from J, the gap between germline ends came to 9 bases. The CDR3 DNA reads TGTGCCTGGAGTGTAGGTGGCAGCCAAGAGACCCAGTACTTC. Translation gives CAWSVGGSQETQYF.

V and J are TRBV6-1 and TRBJ1-5; the D is unclear. V lost 2 bases and J 6 bases, leaving 20 bases between the germline ends. From germline, CDR1 is MNHNS and CDR2 SASEGT. The CDR3 is 17 amino acids. The CDR3 loop is CASSEYHAGQVVQPQHF. DNA for the CDR3: TGTGCCAGCAGTGAATACCACGCGGGCCAGGTAGTTCAGCCCCAGCATTTT.

The rearrangement links TRBV9 to TRBJ1-4; D may be TRBD1 (5 bases). CDR3 length: 16 amino acids. From germline, CDR1 is SGDLS and CDR2 YYNGEE. With 3 bases removed from V and 8 bases from J, the gap between germline ends came to 20 bases. CDR3 sequence: CASSDTISGTPEKLFF. Here the CDR3 DNA reads TGTGCCAGCAGCGATACCATCTCCGGGACCCCGGAAAAACTGTTTTTT.

The chain couples TRBV5-4 to TRBJ2-5, with TRBD2 matching over 8 bases. This CDR3 spans 14 amino acids. Looked up from germline, CDR1 is SGHNT and CDR2 is YYREEE (reference sequence). Trimming cost V 4 bases and J 1 base; bases outside gene matches: 3. In nucleotides, the CDR3 is TGTGCCAGCAGCCGACGGGGGGGCCAAGAGACCCAGTACTTC. Residues: CASSRRGGQETQYF.

The chain employs TRBV19 and TRBJ2-2, with TRBD2 matching 10 bases. Germline CDR1 reads LNHDA; CDR2 reads SQIVND (reference sequence). The CDR3 sequence is 14 residues long. With V trimmed by 1 base and J by 9 bases, 2 bases remained unmatched. The CDR3 DNA reads TGTGCCAGTAGTATAGGGACTAGCGGCTGGGAGCTGTTTTTT. Its translation: CASSIGTSGWELFF. The full variable domain, in which reference TRBV19 and TRBJ2-2 provide the parts outside the CDR3, is DGGITQSPKYLFRKEGQNVTLSCEQNLNHDAMYWYRQDPGQGLRLIYYSQIVNDFQKGDIAEGYSVSREKKESFPLTVTSAQKNPTAFYLCASSIGTSGWELFFGEGSRLTVL.

Regarding this clone: The junction does not match germline at one end; this may be a read error. This chain joins TRBV7-7 and TRBJ1-4, with D maybe TRBD1 (5 bases). Germline V CDR1 and CDR2: SSHAT, FNYEAQ (reference sequence). CDR3 length: 16 amino acids. CDR3 sequence (DNA): TGTGCTAGCAGCTTAGGGGCCGGGACCCCGAACGAAAAACTGTTTTTT. Its translation is CASSLGAGTPNEKLFF.

The V and J genes are TRBV15 and TRBJ1-1; the D is unclear. Germline V gene data show CDR1 as LNHNV and CDR2 as YYDKDF (reference sequence). Trimming removed 1 base at V and 3 bases at J, with 15 bases between. The CDR3 is made up of 16 amino acids. The CDR3 DNA is TGTGCCACCAGCAGAGGGGCAGGCAAATGGGACACTGAAGCTTTCTTT. Translated: CATSRGAGKWDTEAFF.

The gene calls are TRBV7-2 and TRBJ2-1; TRBD2 agrees at 14 bases. From germline, CDR1 is SGHTA and CDR2 FQGNSA. The V and J ends lost 4 bases and 10 bases, in that order; junction bases with no gene match: 9. This CDR3 has 16 amino acids. CDR3 nucleotides: TGTGCCAGCAGCTCTCTGGGACTAGCGGGAGAGGAGGAGCAGTTCTTC. Encoded protein: CASSSLGLAGEEEQFF. The complete variable domain, with remaining parts taken from reference TRBV7-2 and TRBJ2-1, reads GAGVSQSPSNKVTEKGKDVELRCDPISGHTALYWYRQSLGQGLEFLIYFQGNSAPDKSGLPSDRFSAERTGGSVSTLTIQRTQQEDSAVYLCASSSLGLAGEEEQFFGPGTRLTVL.

The rearrangement joins TRBV4-1 to TRBJ1-1; 8 bases agree with TRBD1. Germline V gene sequence: CDR1 MGHRA, CDR2 YSYEKL. This CDR3 is 15 amino acids long. Trimming at V came to 3 bases and at J to 7 bases, leaving 10 bases not matched to a gene. CDR3 sequence (DNA): TGCGCCAGCAGCCAGGACCGTGGACAGGGAAATGAAGCTTTCTTT. The encoded protein is CASSQDRGQGNEAFF.

In this sample, this clone turned up a few times. The rearrangement joins TRBV29-1 to TRBJ2-1, with D possibly called TRBD1 or TRBD2 (5 bases each). Trimming cost V 2 bases and J 2 bases, with 13 bases left between them. Per germline, CDR1 SQVTM and CDR2 ANQGSEA. The CDR3 runs 15 residues. The CDR3 spells CSVELGPGTYNEQFF. In DNA form, the CDR3 reads TGCAGCGTTGAATTGGGGCCCGGGACCTACAATGAGCAGTTCTTC.

The genes are TRBV29-1 and TRBJ2-1; maybe TRBD1 (6 bases). The CDR3 covers 13 residues. V gave up 6 bases and J gave up 7 bases, with 16 bases separating them. Germline loops: CDR1 SQVTM, CDR2 ANQGSEA. Here the CDR3 reads CSVRKAGENEQFF. In DNA form, the CDR3 reads TGCAGCGTCCGAAAAGCAGGGGAGAATGAGCAGTTCTTC.

The rearrangement uses TRBV5-6 and TRBJ1-2, with D unclear. This CDR3 comprises 12 residues. The ends were cut back, 4 bases at V and 8 bases at J, with 12 bases in the middle. Germline-derived CDR1 and CDR2 are SGHDT and YYEEEE. CDR3 sequence: CASSLTDVGYTF. In nucleotides, the CDR3 is TGTGCCAGCAGCCTCACGGACGTGGGCTACACCTTC.

This clone was detected only once. The J gene is TRBJ1-5, the V gene TRBV7-2; TRBD1 matches at 8 bases. J gave up 1 base and V 2 bases, and 1 base lay outside the gene matches. This CDR3 contains 15 residues. CDR1 is SGHTA and CDR2 is FQGNSA in the germline V gene. The CDR3 is CASSLRQGSNQPQHF. CDR3 DNA sequence: TGTGCCAGCAGCTTACGACAGGGGAGCAATCAGCCCCAGCATTTT.

The rearrangement joins TRBV5-6 to TRBJ1-5; D possibly corresponds to TRBD1 (6 bases). The CDR3 spans 16 residues. Germline CDR1 SGHDT, CDR2 YYEEEE. V gave up 1 base and J gave up 6 bases, with 17 bases separating them. The CDR3 loop reads CASSLKPRGQSQPQHF. CDR3 DNA: TGTGCCAGCAGCTTGAAACCTCGGGGGCAAAGTCAGCCCCAGCATTTT.

In this sample, this clone turned up once. Distinct nucleotide sequences in the sample also encode this CDR3. The CDR3 is CASSLGASGNTIYF. The CDR3 DNA reads TGTGCCAGCAGCTTAGGAGCCTCTGGAAACACCATATATTTT. This sequence joins TRBV11-2 and TRBJ1-3; D not resolved. CDR3 length: 14 residues. CDR1 SGHAT and CDR2 FQNNGV come from the germline V gene. The V end was cut by 1 base, the J end by 0 bases, with 4 bases between.

V gene TRBV10-1 combines with J gene TRBJ2-3; 8 positions agree with TRBD2. J was trimmed by 5 bases and V by 5 bases; bases with no gene match: 9. This CDR3 comprises 15 residues. Germline V gene lookup returns CDR1 WNHNN and CDR2 SYGVQD (reference sequence). The CDR3 spells CASSHRTGGGDTQYF. CDR3 DNA sequence: TGCGCCAGCAGTCACCGAACGGGAGGGGGAGATACGCAGTATTTT.

This chain uses TRBV7-2 with TRBJ2-7; 10 bases match TRBD2. The V gene's germline CDR1 is SGHTA and CDR2 FQGNSA. The CDR3 runs 16 residues. The V and J ends lost 2 bases and 2 bases, in that order; junction bases with no gene match: 6. The CDR3 region has the DNA TGTGCCAGCAGCTTAACGGCTAGCGGGGGTACCTACGAGCAGTACTTC. Amino acid sequence: CASSLTASGGTYEQYF.

The chain uses TRBV11-2 and TRBJ2-2; 7 bases are shared with TRBD1. The CDR3 has 17 amino acids. Germline lookup yields CDR1 SGHAT and CDR2 FQNNGV. With 5 bases clipped from V and 3 bases from J, the junction kept 12 bases outside the gene matches. The CDR3 loop is CASSRFIGTADTGELFF. CDR3 nucleotides: TGTGCCAGCAGCCGATTCATAGGGACAGCGGACACCGGGGAGCTGTTTTTT.

The chain combines TRBV11-2 with TRBJ2-2; 9 bases line up with TRBD1. V lost 2 bases, J lost 5 bases, and 6 bases stayed unmatched. The germline V gene has CDR1 SGHAT and CDR2 FQNNGV. This CDR3 is 16 amino acids long. The CDR3 DNA reads as TGTGCCAGCAGCTTAACAGGGGGCGGTAGAACCGGGGAGCTGTTTTTT. Translated, it gives CASSLTGGGRTGELFF.

This clone was detected many times. The chain has TRBV30 and TRBJ1-1; no definite D call. V was pared by 0 bases and J by 8 bases, with 10 bases between. The CDR3 sequence is 12 residues long. Germline V gives CDR1 GTSNPN, CDR2 SVGIG (reference sequence). The CDR3 region has the DNA TGTGCCTGGAGTGTAAACAGAGGGGAAGCTTTCTTT. This sequence encodes CAWSVNRGEAFF. The variable domain in full, with the rest retrieved from reference TRBV30 and TRBJ1-1, is SQTIHQWPATLVQPVGSPLSLECTVEGTSNPNLYWYRQAAGRGLQLLFYSVGIGQISSEVPQNLSASRPQDRQFILSSKKLLLSDSGFYLCAWSVNRGEAFFGQGTRLTVV.

DNA for the CDR3: TGCGCCAGCAGCTTGGCGCCAACTCTCGGGTCCGGAAACACCATATATTTT. Amino acid sequence: CASSLAPTLGSGNTIYF. V and J are TRBV5-1 and TRBJ1-3; D remains ambiguous. Germline CDR1 reads SGHRS; CDR2 reads YFSETQ. V was cut by 0 bases and J by 4 bases, with 17 bases left in between. This CDR3 contains 17 residues.

The chain uses TRBV5-6 and TRBJ2-7; D gene ambiguous. CDR3 length: 15 residues. The germline gives CDR1 SGHDT, CDR2 YYEEEE. V lost 2 bases to trimming and J lost 1 base, with 13 bases between them. In nucleotides, the CDR3 is TGTGCCAGCAGCTTCGAATTGGGTCTTTCCTACGAGCAGTACTTC. Its protein product is CASSFELGLSYEQYF. Using reference TRBV5-6 and TRBJ2-7 for the parts outside the CDR3, the full variable domain is DAGVTQSPTHLIKTRGQQVTLRCSPKSGHDTVSWYQQALGQGPQFIFQYYEEEERQRGNFPDRFSGHQFPNYSSELNVNALLLGDSALYLCASSFELGLSYEQYFGPGTRLTVT.

The rearrangement uses TRBV11-2 and TRBJ2-1; 7 bases fit TRBD2. CDR1 is SGHAT, CDR2 FQNNGV, per germline. V was pared by 5 bases and J by 5 bases, with 15 bases of the junction left unmatched. This CDR3 has 17 residues. The CDR3 here is CASSPGFRAGEDNEQFF. The CDR3 bases are TGTGCCAGCAGCCCCGGTTTCCGTGCGGGGGAGGACAATGAGCAGTTCTTC. Combining the CDR3 with reference TRBV11-2 and TRBJ2-1 gives the whole variable domain EAGVAQSPRYKIIEKRQSVAFWCNPISGHATLYWYQQILGQGPKLLIQFQNNGVVDDSQLPKDRFSAERLKGVDSTLKIQPAKLEDSAVYLCASSPGFRAGEDNEQFFGPGTRLTVL.

This rearrangement joins TRBV5-6 to TRBJ2-4; D gene uncertain. Trimming cost V 4 bases and J 1 base, with 9 bases left between them. CDR3 length: 14 amino acids. Looked up from germline, CDR1 is SGHDT and CDR2 is YYEEEE. CDR3 sequence (DNA): TGTGCCAGCAGCACGTCTAGGGCCAAAAACATTCAGTACTTC. The encoded protein is CASSTSRAKNIQYF.